What follows is one T cell receptor beta chain and its context. This clone was seen only a few times. Its antigen specificity is not known. Per-base quality was not reported, and no clone a single base away is much larger than it. This sample was included in a study of CD8 T cells in seronegative destructive rheumatoid arthritis (dated by TCRdb to the early 2020s). Regarding the study in general: At the time of sampling, seven of the eight CND-RA patients were on biological drugs. Researchers compared peripheral CD8+ TCRbeta repertoires from patients with CCP-negative destructive rheumatoid arthritis (CND-RA) against repertoires from newly diagnosed seropositive RA, seronegative RA and healthy controls. The seropositive RA, seronegative RA and healthy control comparison cohorts were obtained from an earlier published TCRbeta dataset rather than being newly sequenced.

Based on the germline V gene, the CDR1 and CDR2 sequences are MGHRA and YSYEKL. The CDR3 measures 17 amino acids from cysteine to phenylalanine. Kept here is only the CDR3 DNA, which spans 51 bases and is read in frame from base 1. Germline trimming amounts to 1 base on V and 6 bases on J, with 9 as the count of junction bases outside the gene matches. CND-RA patients tested negative on the clinical CCP2 antibody test, and even with active therapy their joint destruction kept progressing. Every CND-RA patient showed typical joint destruction in the wrists and ankles and had failed conventional anti-rheumatic therapy. Instead of being sampled at diagnosis, CND-RA patients were sampled after long disease histories, which in several cases spanned decades. Each patient provided fifty millilitres of EDTA-anticoagulated peripheral blood. Density gradient separation with Ficoll-Paque PLUS was used to isolate peripheral blood mononuclear cells. AutoMACS magnetic bead positive selection was used to isolate CD8+ cells from fresh or cryopreserved PBMCs, and flow cytometry was used to check purity. Nucleospin Tissue or Tissue XS kits were used to extract genomic DNA, which was then quantified on a Qubit 2.0 fluorometer.

Overall results and qualifications from the work: Because diagnostic samples were lacking, the TCR repertoire differences may partly reflect years of poor disease control rather than having been present at onset. CND-RA repertoires showed more CMV-reactive and fewer influenza A-reactive CD8+ TCRbeta sequences than controls and other RA subtypes. After adjusting for age, CND-RA patients appeared to have less diverse, more clonal CD8+ TCRbeta repertoires than other RA subtypes. The small size of the CND-RA cohort was noted as a limitation of the study. Across the 110,000 or so clonotypes tested, no public clonotype enrichment survived Benjamini-Hochberg correction. A distinct set of enriched public clonotypes appeared to be carried by CND-RA patients, and this finding was interpreted by the authors as support for a separate disease subset.

TCRbeta sequencing used genomic DNA from CD8+ cells, following the manufacturer's instructions. The immunoSEQ assay was used for TCRbeta sequencing, which was carried out at a genomics technology centre in Finland. The authors' analysis ran thus. Clonotype tables from the immunoSEQ preprocessing pipeline were converted to VDJtools format, and non-productive clonotypes were removed. Samples with fewer than 10,000 reads were excluded, the remaining samples were subsampled to 10,000 reads, and most of the eight CND-RA samples met this threshold. The VDJtools CalcDiversityStats function was applied to data subsampled to 10,000 reads to calculate Shannon-Wiener, Simpson and clonality indices. To infer antigen specificity, non-singleton TCRbeta clonotypes were hard-matched against VDJdb, with no mismatches permitted. Clusters with potentially shared antigen targets were formed by grouping CDR3 sequences that differed by one amino acid (Hamming distance 1). Group enrichment of public clonotypes was tested with one-sided Fisher's exact tests after groups were resampled to six samples, with the procedure repeated ten times. TCRdb took this table from immuneACCESS and kept in-frame rearrangements with V and J called. Such tables lack part of the clones; where checked against another copy, unresolved V genes explain under half of the gap, and the rest is unexplained. The V and J calls and clone size were taken over from that table, and D and trimming were inferred from the DNA. The sample profile shows 10,000 to 15,000 clones; roughly 87% of them were found once. The ten largest clones represent about 30% of the sample.

This receptor was identified in a woman aged 30 to 49 with seronegative destructive rheumatoid arthritis. Sequenced: CD8+ T cells from blood. The V gene is TRBV4-1 and the J gene is TRBJ2-3; 11 central bases correspond to TRBD2. For the CDR3, the sequence is CASSQVGDGLAGDTQYF. The nucleotides read TGCGCCAGCAGCCAAGTTGGGGATGGACTAGCGGGTGATACGCAGTATTTT.